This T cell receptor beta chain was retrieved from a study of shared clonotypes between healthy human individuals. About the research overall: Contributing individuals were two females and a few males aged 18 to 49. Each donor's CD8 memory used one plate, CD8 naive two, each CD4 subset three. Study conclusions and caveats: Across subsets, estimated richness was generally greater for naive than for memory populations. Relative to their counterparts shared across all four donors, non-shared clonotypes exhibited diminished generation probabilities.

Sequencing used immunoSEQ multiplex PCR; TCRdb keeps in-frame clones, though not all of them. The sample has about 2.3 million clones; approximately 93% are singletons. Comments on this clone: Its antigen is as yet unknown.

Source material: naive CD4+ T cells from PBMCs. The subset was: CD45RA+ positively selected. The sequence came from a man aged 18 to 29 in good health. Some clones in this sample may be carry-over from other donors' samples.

The CDR3 protein is CASSSNPAGGETQYF. For the CDR3, the DNA is TGTGCCAGCAGCTCAAACCCAGCGGGAGGTGAGACCCAGTACTTC. The chain has TRBV11-3 and TRBJ2-5, with 9 bases fitting TRBD2. V lost 4 bases and J lost 5; bases outside the gene matches: 8. CDR3 length: 15 amino acids. Germline CDR1 SGHNT, CDR2 YENEEA.